The 28 T cell receptor beta chains presented below share a single source sample, sequenced in a study of radiotherapy plus CTLA-4 blockade in lung cancer. Using immunoSEQ multiplex PCR, the repertoire was profiled, and TCRdb retains in-frame clones only, with some absent. The sample contains tens of thousands of clones, 75% to 90% of which appear only once. This sample comprised peripheral blood, obtained from a patient treated with radiotherapy plus ipilimumab. These TCRs come from a human donor with non-small cell lung cancer who had stable disease on radiotherapy plus ipilimumab.

J is TRBJ2-3 and V is TRBV11-2, with D maybe TRBD2 (5 bases). There are 15 residues in the CDR3. Germline lookup yields CDR1 SGHAT and CDR2 FQNNGV. Trimming took 0 bases from V and 3 from J, leaving 10 bases between them. The CDR3 loop is CASSLDRRGTDTQYF. In DNA, the CDR3 is TGTGCCAGCAGCTTAGATCGTCGGGGTACAGATACGCAGTATTTT.

The chain couples TRBV9 to TRBJ1-2; unclear D gene. Germline V gene sequence: CDR1 SGDLS, CDR2 YYNGEE. The CDR3 covers 12 residues. V was pared by 3 bases and J by 4 bases, with 7 bases between. CDR3 DNA: TGTGCCAGCAGCGCAAAGGGCTATGGCTACACCTTC. Its translation is CASSAKGYGYTF.

The chain is built from TRBV10-2 and TRBJ2-7; 16 nucleotides line up with TRBD2. Trimming took 0 bases from V and 6 from J; bases not matched to a gene: 11. The CDR3 covers 19 residues. The germline gives CDR1 WSHSY, CDR2 SAAADI. As DNA, the CDR3 is TGCGCCAGCAGTGAGTCGGCGGGGACTAGCGGGAGGGGGGGGTCCGAGCAGTACTTC. Amino acid sequence: CASSESAGTSGRGGSEQYF.

The chain carries TRBV4-1 and TRBJ2-7; 9 nucleotides line up with TRBD2. The CDR3 is 18 amino acids. Germline V CDR1 and CDR2: MGHRA, YSYEKL. V was clipped by 1 base and J by 3 bases; unmatched bases: 13. The CDR3 DNA reads TGCGCCAGCAGCCAAGGACCCTTAGGACTAGCGAGCAGCTACGAGCAGTACTTC. Translated: CASSQGPLGLASSYEQYF.

A single count supports this clone. The V call is TRBV19, the J call TRBJ2-3; perhaps TRBD1 as D (6 bases). The CDR3 contains 16 residues. V gave up 1 base and J gave up 0 bases, with 11 bases separating them. In germline, CDR1 is LNHDA, CDR2 SQIVND (reference sequence). This CDR3 is CASSIGVRGSTDTQYF. CDR3 sequence (DNA): TGTGCCAGTAGTATAGGGGTTAGGGGGAGCACAGATACGCAGTATTTT.

A few counts support this clone. This chain uses TRBV5-8 with TRBJ1-4, with D perhaps TRBD1 (5 bases). Germline V gene lookup returns CDR1 SGHTS and CDR2 YDEGEE. The CDR3 consists of 15 residues. V lost 1 base and J lost 5, with 12 bases in between. The CDR3 loop reads CASSLIGTGNEKLFF. CDR3 in DNA: TGTGCCAGCAGCTTGATAGGGACGGGAAATGAAAAACTGTTTTTT.

Only one count was recorded for this clone. The J gene is TRBJ1-1, the V gene TRBV6-5; TRBD1 aligns across 10 bases. Germline trimming cut 0 bases from V and 4 bases from J; bases unmatched to any gene: 5. Germline V gives CDR1 MNHEY, CDR2 SVGAGI. This CDR3 has 16 residues. CDR3 protein: CASSYSLTGGITEAFF. CDR3 bases: TGTGCCAGCAGTTACTCTCTGACAGGGGGCATCACTGAAGCTTTCTTT.

This clone was recorded a few times. This sequence joins TRBV6-5 and TRBJ2-5, with TRBD1 matching over 7 bases. Germline V gene lookup returns CDR1 MNHEY and CDR2 SVGAGI. Losses at the gene ends were 5 bases for V and 5 bases for J; bases not matched to a gene: 11. The CDR3 has 15 residues. The CDR3 loop reads CASSPSQGVGETQYF. CDR3 DNA: TGTGCCAGCAGTCCTAGTCAGGGGGTGGGGGAGACCCAGTACTTC.

V and J are TRBV7-2 and TRBJ2-5, with D possibly being TRBD1 (5 bases). The germline V gene encodes CDR1 SGHTA and CDR2 FQGNSA. With 5 bases removed from V and 2 bases from J, the gap between germline ends came to 12 bases. The CDR3 consists of 14 residues. CDR3 in amino acids: CASSQAGKQETQYF. CDR3 DNA: TGTGCCAGCAGCCAAGCAGGGAAACAAGAGACCCAGTACTTC.

The chain has TRBV18 and TRBJ1-3; the D is unclear. Trimming took off 6 bases at V and 0 bases at J, with 6 bases between the two ends. In germline, CDR1 is KGHSH, CDR2 LQKENI. The CDR3 covers 13 residues. This CDR3 is CASSRISGNTIYF. The CDR3 bases are TGTGCCAGCTCCCGAATCTCTGGAAACACCATATATTTT.

The rearrangement uses TRBV10-1 and TRBJ2-1, with 10 bases matching TRBD1. The CDR3 consists of 15 residues. Trimming cost V 3 bases and J 3 bases; bases outside gene matches: 2. The germline gives CDR1 WNHNN, CDR2 SYGVQD (reference sequence). The CDR3 nucleotides read TGCGCCAGCAGTGACGGGACAGGGGTCTACAATGAGCAGTTCTTC. It yields the protein CASSDGTGVYNEQFF.

V and J are TRBV27 and TRBJ2-7, with 13 bases aligning to TRBD2. Germline-derived CDR1 and CDR2 are MNHEY and SMNVEV (reference sequence). V was pared by 4 bases and J by 3 bases, with 0 bases of the junction left unmatched. There are 14 residues in the CDR3. The CDR3 spells CASSWTSGGYEQYF. The DNA of the CDR3 is TGTGCCAGCAGTTGGACTAGCGGGGGCTACGAGCAGTACTTC.

The chain employs TRBV7-3 and TRBJ2-1; a possible D gene is TRBD2 (5 bases). The CDR3 is 14 amino acids. V lost 3 bases and J lost 7, with 13 bases in between. Per germline, CDR1 SGHTA and CDR2 FQGTGA. CDR3 sequence (DNA): TGTGCCAGCAGCTTGGGATCCCGGAGGAATGAGCAGTTCTTC. This codes for CASSLGSRRNEQFF.

The V and J genes are TRBV11-2 and TRBJ2-1; unclear D gene. CDR1 is SGHAT, CDR2 FQNNGV, per germline. The CDR3 covers 14 residues. Trimming shortened V by 1 base and J by 8 bases, and 12 bases separated the two germline ends. CDR3 bases: TGTGCCAGCAGCTTAGCCCAGGTAGGCGATGAGCAGTTCTTC. Encoded protein: CASSLAQVGDEQFF.

Notes on this clone: A junction boundary mismatches the germline segment, possibly from a read error. The V and J genes are TRBV7-9 and TRBJ2-5; D is unclear. Germline lookup yields CDR1 SEHNR and CDR2 FQNEAQ (reference sequence). The CDR3 consists of 12 residues. The CDR3 sequence: CASSLSKEIQYF. The CDR3 DNA reads as TGTGCCAGCAGCTTATCGAAGGAGATCCAGTACTTC.

The V and J genes are TRBV4-1 and TRBJ1-2; the match to TRBD1 covers 10 bases. Germline-derived CDR1 and CDR2 are MGHRA and YSYEKL. This CDR3 has 16 residues. The trim removed 0 bases at V and 4 bases at J, leaving 5 bases unmatched. CDR3 coding DNA: TGCGCCAGCAGCCAAGAAGGGGACAGGGGCCTCTATGGCTACACCTTC. Residues: CASSQEGDRGLYGYTF.

V gene TRBV18 combines with J gene TRBJ2-4, with D possibly matching TRBD2 (6 bases). The CDR3 is 15 amino acids. CDR1 and CDR2 (germline): KGHSH, LQKENI. V lost 5 bases and J 8 bases, leaving 19 bases between the germline ends. The CDR3 sequence is CASSSRPGGEDIQYF. The CDR3 nucleotides read TGTGCCAGCTCATCCCGGCCGGGTGGGGAGGACATTCAGTACTTC.

This CDR3 is CASSSEYGYTF. In DNA, the CDR3 is TGTGCCAGCAGCTCAGAGTATGGCTACACCTTC. The chain recombines TRBV5-4 with TRBJ1-2; D not resolved. The ends were cut back, 3 bases at V and 5 bases at J, with 5 bases in the middle. The CDR3 totals 11 residues. The germline V gene encodes CDR1 SGHNT and CDR2 YYREEE (reference sequence).

V usage is TRBV29-1 and J usage is TRBJ1-1, with 12 bases aligning to TRBD1. The V and J ends lost 8 bases and 4 bases, in that order; junction bases with no gene match: 14. The V gene's germline CDR1 is SQVTM and CDR2 ANQGSEA. The CDR3 covers 16 residues. This chain's CDR3 is CSSRAPGQGARTEAFF. CDR3 coding DNA: TGCAGCTCCCGCGCCCCGGGACAGGGGGCGCGCACTGAAGCTTTCTTT.

The chain has TRBV10-3 and TRBJ1-1; D is unclear. Germline V CDR1 and CDR2: ENHRY, SYGVKD. The CDR3 covers 14 residues. V was clipped by 3 bases and J by 0 bases, with 8 bases between them. The CDR3 coding sequence is TGTGCCATCAGTGACTCCGTCCTGAACACTGAAGCTTTCTTT. Translation: CAISDSVLNTEAFF.

The table lists this clone with a count of one. This chain joins TRBV28 and TRBJ2-3; tentative D call: TRBD2 (5 bases). In germline, CDR1 is MDHEN, CDR2 SYDVKM. The CDR3 spans 16 residues. The V end was cut by 4 bases, the J end by 0 bases, with 14 bases between. The CDR3 DNA follows: TGTGCCAGCAGTTCCGGGATCTCTTCTAGCACAGATACGCAGTATTTT. It codes for CASSSGISSSTDTQYF. The variable domain in full, completed from reference TRBV28 and TRBJ2-3, reads DVKVTQSSRYLVKRTGEKVFLECVQDMDHENMFWYRQDPGLGLRLIYFSYDVKMKEKGDIPEGYSVSREKKERFSLILESASTNQTSMYLCASSSGISSSTDTQYFGPGTRLTVL.

The genes are TRBV2 and TRBJ2-2; 12 bases line up with TRBD1. CDR1 and CDR2 from the germline V gene are SNHLY and FYNNEI. This CDR3 spans 15 amino acids. The V and J ends lost 8 bases and 4 bases, in that order; junction bases with no gene match: 5. The CDR3 region has the DNA TGTGCCAGCGGGGGACAGGGGGCTATCACCGGGGAGCTGTTTTTT. Encoded protein: CASGGQGAITGELFF.

The chain uses TRBV28 and TRBJ1-2, with D perhaps matching TRBD1 (5 bases). Between the trimmed V and J ends, which lost 3 bases and 7 bases, there was a span of 9 bases. Germline V gene lookup returns CDR1 MDHEN and CDR2 SYDVKM. The CDR3 consists of 12 residues. CDR3 protein: CASSLGGLGYTF. The CDR3 DNA reads TGTGCCAGCAGTTTGGGGGGACTTGGCTACACCTTC.

This chain links TRBV6-1 with TRBJ2-7; 10 bases line up with TRBD2. Germline V lookup: CDR1 MNHNS, CDR2 SASEGT. The V gene end was trimmed by 4 bases and the J gene end by 2 bases; junction bases not matched to a gene: 2. The CDR3 is 14 residues long. CDR3 bases: TGTGCCAGCAGTGGGACTAGCGGTACCTACGAGCAGTACTTC. Protein: CASSGTSGTYEQYF.

The chain recombines TRBV10-3 with TRBJ2-5; 10 bases match TRBD1. Judging by the DNA end, TRBJ2-7 fits better; the J call may be wrong. Germline lookup yields CDR1 ENHRY and CDR2 SYGVKD. The length of the CDR3 is 14 residues. The CDR3 here is CATQSGQGIYEQYF. Written as DNA, the CDR3 is TGTGCCACCCAATCGGGACAGGGGATCTACGAGCAGTACTTC.

This clone has just a few counts. V usage is TRBV28 and J usage is TRBJ1-1; D not resolved. This CDR3 comprises 11 residues. V lost 5 bases, J lost 7 bases, and 8 bases lay in between. Looked up from germline, CDR1 is MDHEN and CDR2 is SYDVKM. CDR3 in amino acids: CASSRPIEAFF. Here the CDR3 DNA reads TGTGCCAGCAGTCGCCCAATTGAAGCTTTCTTT.

J is TRBJ2-7 and V is TRBV2, with D possibly matching TRBD2 (5 bases). Per the germline V gene, CDR1 is SNHLY and CDR2 is FYNNEI. Trimming shortened V by 7 bases and J by 4 bases, and 11 bases separated the two germline ends. This CDR3 spans 12 amino acids. This CDR3 reads CASNLAGYEQYF. CDR3 sequence (DNA): TGTGCCAGCAACCTAGCTGGTTACGAGCAGTACTTC.

This chain connects TRBV6-5 to TRBJ1-1, with TRBD1 as a possible D gene (5 bases). From germline, CDR1 is MNHEY and CDR2 SVGAGI. This CDR3 has 15 amino acids. The V gene lost 5 bases and the J gene lost 2 bases, with 15 bases spanning the gap. CDR3 in amino acids: CASSLSGSLNTEAFF. CDR3 DNA sequence: TGTGCCAGCAGTCTTTCAGGGAGCCTAAACACTGAAGCTTTCTTT.